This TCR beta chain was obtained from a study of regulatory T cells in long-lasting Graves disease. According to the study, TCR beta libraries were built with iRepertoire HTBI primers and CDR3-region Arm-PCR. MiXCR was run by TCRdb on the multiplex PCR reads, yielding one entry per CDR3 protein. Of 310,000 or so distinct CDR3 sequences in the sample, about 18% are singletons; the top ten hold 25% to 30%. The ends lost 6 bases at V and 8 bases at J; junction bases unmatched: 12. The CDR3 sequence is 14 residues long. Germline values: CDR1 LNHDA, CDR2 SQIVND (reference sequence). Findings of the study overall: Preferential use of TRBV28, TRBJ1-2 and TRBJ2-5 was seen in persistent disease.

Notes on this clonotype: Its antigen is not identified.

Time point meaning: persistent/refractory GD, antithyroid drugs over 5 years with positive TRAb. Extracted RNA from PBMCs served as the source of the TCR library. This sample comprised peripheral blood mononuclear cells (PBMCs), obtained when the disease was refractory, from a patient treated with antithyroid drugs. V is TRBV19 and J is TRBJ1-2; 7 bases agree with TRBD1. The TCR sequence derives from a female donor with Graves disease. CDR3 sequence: CASSLQGSFWGYTF. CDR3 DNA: TGTGCCAGTAGCCTACAGGGGTCCTTTTGGGGCTACACCTTC.